This T cell receptor beta chain emerged from a study of blood T cells in healthy people across ages (dated by TCRdb to 2013 to 2016). Broadly, across the study: Template switching captured roughly one uniquely barcoded TCR beta cDNA molecule per two T cells in model experiments. For two donors (one aged 18 to 30 and one aged 80 or older), the study analyzed two additional independent replicas of 1 million unique cDNA reads from the same blood draw. To avoid experimental bias, donors of different ages were randomly spread across the sequencing lanes. Using deep sequencing normalized with unique cDNA molecular identifiers, the study measured how TCR beta repertoire diversity changes with age. The donors were split into four age groups: young (average roughly 15 years), middle-aged (roughly 39), aged (roughly 68) and long-lived (more than 80).

General findings and caveats noted by the study authors: Because the CMV infection status of the donors was unknown, age-related changes in expanded clonotypes may potentially have been confounded. Observed TCR beta diversity per million T cells fell roughly linearly with age, and a significant reduction was already apparent by age around 44. Since profiling was done on bulk unsorted PBMCs, naive and antigen-experienced compartments could not be conclusively compared. Estimates of total diversity based on one million sequenced T cells were regarded as lower bounds and as underestimates. The long-lived group showed more naive CD4+ T cells, fewer expanded clones and increased TCR diversity than the aged group, suggesting age selection. There was a strong correlation between observed TCR beta diversity and the percentage of naive T cells measured by flow cytometry.

At the junction V is shortened by 6 bases and J by 12 bases; bases outside the gene matches: 8. Looking up the germline V gene (reference sequence) yields CDR1 DFQATT and CDR2 SNEGSKA. The CDR3 spans 11 residues, from the cysteine through the phenylalanine. The CDR3 DNA has 33 bases and is translated from base 1. Receptors were amplified or captured by 5' RACE. TCRdb lists the instrument as Illumina HiSeq 2500. The second PCR ran for roughly 7 to 12 cycles and used a J-beta primer mix along with a sample-barcoded 5' primer. A template-switch 5' adaptor carrying 12 random nucleotides introduced a unique molecular identifier onto each TCR beta cDNA molecule. Each sample yielded at least 2.5 million CDR3-containing paired-end reads. All of the RNA was converted into first-strand cDNA using the Mint cDNA synthesis kit, with a TRBC-specific oligonucleotide serving as the primer. All cDNA was treated with uracil-DNA glycosylase and then went through a first 18-cycle PCR with the universal primers M1SS and BC2_uni_R. Regarding the original processing steps: Normalization of each sample was performed by random selection of 1 million high-quality reads, each carrying a distinct molecular identifier. Instead of being binned into consensus sequences, reads that shared molecular identifiers were thrown out. CDR3 identification, clonotype clustering and error correction used MiTCR with a Q25 quality threshold and the strictest error-elimination algorithm. A nonparametric unseen species model using Euler transformation provided a lower-bound estimate of total TCR beta diversity. TCRdb reprocessed the public reads (quality trimming at Q25 with fastp, clone calling with MiXCR) and kept in-frame beta chains. Each entry merges the rows of one CDR3 protein and shows their most common DNA and genes. The V and J calls and clone size are TCRdb's, not the authors'. Present in this sample are approximately 880,000 distinct CDR3 sequences, about 48% of which were seen just once. The ten largest clones capture under 15% of the sample.

This clonotype came up once. Its antigen remains unidentified. No base quality information exists; no much larger clone differs at one position. The 39 donors, aged about 6 to 95 years, were systemically healthy Caucasian individuals from Russia. Ten milliliters of peripheral blood were drawn from each donor into EDTA-treated Vacutainer tubes. Ficoll-Paque density-gradient centrifugation was used to isolate PBMCs, with at least 6.5 million obtained per sample. Total RNA, at least 6 micrograms per sample, was extracted from PBMCs with Trizol reagent. The percentages of naive CD45RAhigh/CD27high T cells were determined by flow cytometry on a PBMC aliquot from every donor.

This receptor was identified in a man aged 25 to 40 in good health. Material for sequencing was blood. The sequence is built from TRBV20-1 and TRBJ2-3; TRBD1 matches 8 bases in the middle. The DNA is TGCAGTGCCAACCGGGACAGGATCCAGTATTTT. Its protein reads: CSANRDRIQYF.